Sequencing of this T cell receptor (beta chain) was carried out in a study of T cell responses to AZD1222 COVID-19 vaccine (dated by TCRdb to about 2021). For the study in its entirety: AZD1222 recipients whose second dose came at about 4 weeks and those whose second dose came at about 12 weeks were combined into one group, since spike-specific TCR depth and breadth did not differ between the two schedules. Trial participants were enrolled by age into 18-55, 56-69 and 70-plus year subgroups, with roughly 160, 29 and 62 TCR-sequenced participants respectively. A total of more than 230 trial participants underwent TCR sequencing, of whom 207 had received two doses of AZD1222 and about 25 had received two doses of the MenACWY control vaccine. Broader findings and caveats from the paper: After two AZD1222 doses, both the breadth and the depth of spike-specific TCRs were significantly higher than at day 0 and than in MenACWY recipients. CD4 TCRs associated with the vaccine covered the entire spike protein, and the dominant responses were in regions 160-218 and 743-854. Participants were mostly white British, with more females than males. The authors suggested clonal diversity may have been underestimated. Nearly half of unique spike-specific TCRs reportedly recognized epitopes outside regions mutated in the B.1.351 and B.1.1.7 variants. Because no day 14 peak-response samples were available, repertoires were characterized only after the peak T cell response. Conclusions about previously exposed vaccinees are limited because only six or seven AZD1222 recipients were SARS-CoV-2 seropositive at baseline. The 56-69-year group was small, and its depth increase did not reach significance, likely because of low power.

The CDR3 regions of human TCRbeta chains were subjected to immunosequencing. Regarding the original processing steps: Repertoire TCRs were matched against a reference library of SARS-CoV-2-specific TCRs generated with the MIRA antigen-specificity platform. Breadth was defined as the fraction of unique TCRs that were SARS-CoV-2-associated, and depth was defined as the fraction of total T cells that were SARS-CoV-2-associated. Each spike-specific TCR was assigned to its reactive spike region and to a CD4 or CD8 class using the MIRA data. Log10-transformed breadth and depth values were compared by one-way ANOVA with Sidak's multiple comparisons tests. TCRdb's version of the immuneACCESS table is confined to in-frame rearrangements and falls short of the full clone set. An unresolved V gene accounts for under half of the shortfall where checked; the remainder is of unknown origin. The V and J calls and the clone size are those of that table, but D and trimming were determined from the DNA. The sample table shows 55,000 to 70,000 clones, and approximately 80% are seen once. Roughly 12% of the sample is taken by the ten largest.

What this sample's time point label stands for: baseline before first vaccination. Samples from vaccinated people were obtained from the UK trials COV001 and COV002, which included a single-blind randomized controlled phase 2/3 trial of AZD1222 (ChAdOx1 nCoV-19) in healthy adults. For TCRbeta chain sequencing, PBMC samples were collected from trial participants at day 0 and at day 28 after the second dose. Based on the germline V gene, the CDR1 and CDR2 sequences are SGHRS and YFSETQ. The cysteine opens and the phenylalanine closes a CDR3 of 15 amino acids. Kept here is only the CDR3 DNA, which spans 45 bases and is read in frame from base 1. The trim is 1 base for V and 3 bases for J, with a gap of 13 bases between the germline ends. This clone was seen a few times. Its binding antigen is unknown. No per-base quality is available; no much larger clone lies one base away.

The sequenced sample was peripheral blood, obtained on day 0 of AZD1222 vaccination. The sequence is built from TRBV5-1 and TRBJ1-1; possibly the D gene is TRBD1, per 5 matching bases. This sequence was found in an adult in good health. The bases read TGCGCCAGCAGCTTGTGGGGACGGGGGGACACTGAAGCTTTCTTT. Translation gives CASSLWGRGDTEAFF.